This TCR beta chain was recovered during a study of blood T cells in healthy people across ages. Turning to this clonotype: What it recognizes is unknown.

Whole-study results and caveats: Relative to aged donors, long-lived donors carried more naive CD4+ cells and displayed higher diversity.

Caucasian, healthy and from Russia, the donors were aged between about 6 and 90. Sample-barcoded 5' priming and a J-beta primer mix drove a second PCR of about 7 to 12 cycles. Via MiXCR, TCRdb re-called the 5' RACE reads, giving one row per CDR3 protein. The sample contains 1.5 million to 2 million distinct CDR3 sequences, about 28% of which appear only once. Looked up from germline, CDR1 is SNHLY and CDR2 is FYNNEI. V lost 7 bases and J 2 bases, leaving 8 bases between the germline ends. The CDR3 has 12 amino acids. The rearrangement uses TRBV2 and TRBJ1-2; no definite D call. This TCR was recovered from a woman aged 30 to 39 in good health. What was sequenced was blood. CDR3 protein: CASNENNYGYTF. CDR3 DNA: TGTGCCAGCAACGAAAACAACTATGGCTACACCTTC.